This T cell receptor beta chain originates from a study of T cell responses to AZD1222 COVID-19 vaccine. Assay: immunoSEQ multiplex PCR; the TCRdb copy retains only in-frame clones and omits some. The sample lists some 190,000 clones, approximately 92% seen once, with approximately 6.9% in the top ten. This clone was observed a single time. What it recognizes is unknown. Germline V CDR1 and CDR2: SGHTS, YDEGEE. Trimming pared 6 bases from V and 7 bases from J, leaving 14 bases between. The CDR3 is made up of 13 amino acids. Study conclusions and caveats: Among those given AZD1222, only 5 to 7 were seropositive at baseline.

The TCR was taken from an adult in good health. The chain links TRBV5-8 to TRBJ1-5; D is unresolved. The sample consisted of peripheral blood, taken on day 0 of AZD1222 vaccination. CDR3 DNA: TGTGCCAGCAAAAGGGTATTGGGACAGCCCCAGCATTTT. This sequence encodes CASKRVLGQPQHF.